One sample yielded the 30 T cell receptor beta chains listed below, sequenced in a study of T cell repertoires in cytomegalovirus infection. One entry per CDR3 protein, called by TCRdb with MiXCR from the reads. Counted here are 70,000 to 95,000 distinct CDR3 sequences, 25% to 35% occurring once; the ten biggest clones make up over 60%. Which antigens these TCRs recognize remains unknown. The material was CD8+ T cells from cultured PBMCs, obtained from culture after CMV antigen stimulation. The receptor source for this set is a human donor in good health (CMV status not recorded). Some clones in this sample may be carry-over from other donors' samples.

The CDR3 region is CANTSPGGEGIAYGYTF. The CDR3 DNA is TGTGCCAACACAAGTCCGGGGGGAGAGGGGATAGCCTATGGCTACACCTTC. The chain couples TRBV12-3 or TRBV12-4 to TRBJ1-2; D possibly corresponds to TRBD1 (5 bases). The V gene lost 10 bases and the J gene lost 4 bases, with 28 bases spanning the gap. The CDR3 covers 17 residues.

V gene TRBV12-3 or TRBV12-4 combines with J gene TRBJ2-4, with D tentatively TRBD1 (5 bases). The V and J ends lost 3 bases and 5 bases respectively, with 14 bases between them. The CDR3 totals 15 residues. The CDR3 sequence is CASSFGAQMQNIQYF. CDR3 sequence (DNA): TGTGCCAGCAGTTTTGGGGCACAGATGCAAAACATTCAGTACTTC.

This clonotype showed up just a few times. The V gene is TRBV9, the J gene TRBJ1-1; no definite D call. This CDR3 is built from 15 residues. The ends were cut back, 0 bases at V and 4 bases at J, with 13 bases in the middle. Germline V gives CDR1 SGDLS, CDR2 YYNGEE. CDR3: CASSVGARKSTEAFF. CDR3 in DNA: TGTGCCAGCAGCGTAGGAGCGCGAAAGTCCACTGAAGCTTTCTTT.

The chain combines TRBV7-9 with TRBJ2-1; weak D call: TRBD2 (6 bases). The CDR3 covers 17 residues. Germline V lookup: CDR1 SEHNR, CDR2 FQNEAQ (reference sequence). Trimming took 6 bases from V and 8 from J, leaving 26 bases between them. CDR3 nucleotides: TGTGCCAGCAGTTCCGGCGGGGCGCGGGGTGCACTCGATGAGCAGTTCTTC. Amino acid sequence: CASSSGGARGALDEQFF. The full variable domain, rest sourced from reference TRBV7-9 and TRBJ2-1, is DTGVSQNPRHKITKRGQNVTFRCDPISEHNRLYWYRQTLGQGPEFLTYFQNEAQLEKSRLLSDRFSAERPKGSFSTLEIQRTEQGDSAMYLCASSSGGARGALDEQFFGPGTRLTVL.

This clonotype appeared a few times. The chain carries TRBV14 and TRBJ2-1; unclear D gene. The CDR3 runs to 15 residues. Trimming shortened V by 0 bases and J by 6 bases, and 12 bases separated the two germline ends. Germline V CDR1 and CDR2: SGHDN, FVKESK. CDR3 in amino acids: CASSQDWESGNEQFF. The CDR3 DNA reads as TGTGCCAGCAGCCAAGATTGGGAATCGGGCAATGAGCAGTTCTTC.

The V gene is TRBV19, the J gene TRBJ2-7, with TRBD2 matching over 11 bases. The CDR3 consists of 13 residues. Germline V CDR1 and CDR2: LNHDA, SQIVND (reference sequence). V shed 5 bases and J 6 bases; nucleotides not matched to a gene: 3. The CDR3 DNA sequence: TGTGCCAGTAGTTTGACTAGCGGGGCCGAGCAGTACTTC. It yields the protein CASSLTSGAEQYF.

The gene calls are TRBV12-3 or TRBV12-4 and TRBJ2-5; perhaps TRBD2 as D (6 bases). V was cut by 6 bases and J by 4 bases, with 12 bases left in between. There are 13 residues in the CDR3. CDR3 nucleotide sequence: TGTGCCAGCAGGGTTAGCGGACTAGAGACCCAGTACTTC. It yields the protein CASRVSGLETQYF.

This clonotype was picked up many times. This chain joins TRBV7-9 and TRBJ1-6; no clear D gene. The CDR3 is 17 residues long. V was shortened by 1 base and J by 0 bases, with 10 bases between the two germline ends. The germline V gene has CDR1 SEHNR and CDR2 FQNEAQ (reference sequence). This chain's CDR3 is CASSLVASSSYNSPLHF. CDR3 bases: TGTGCCAGCAGCTTAGTGGCCTCCAGCTCCTATAATTCACCCCTCCACTTT.

The CDR3 nucleotides are TGTGCCACCCGGGACAGGGGGCGAAGCAATCAGCCCCAGCATTTT. Its translation is CATRDRGRSNQPQHF. The gene calls are TRBV28 and TRBJ1-5; 12 nucleotides align to TRBD1. This CDR3 region has 15 residues. Germline CDR1 MDHEN, CDR2 SYDVKM. V lost 10 bases to trimming and J lost 1 base; unmatched junction nucleotides: 5.

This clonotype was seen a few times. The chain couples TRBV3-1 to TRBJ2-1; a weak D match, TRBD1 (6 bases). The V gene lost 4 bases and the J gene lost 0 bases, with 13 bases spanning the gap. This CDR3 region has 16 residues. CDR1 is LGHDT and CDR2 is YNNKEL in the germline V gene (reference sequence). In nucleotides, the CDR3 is TGTGCCAGCAGCCCTGGTGGGGGCCTCTCCTACAATGAGCAGTTCTTC. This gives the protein CASSPGGGLSYNEQFF.

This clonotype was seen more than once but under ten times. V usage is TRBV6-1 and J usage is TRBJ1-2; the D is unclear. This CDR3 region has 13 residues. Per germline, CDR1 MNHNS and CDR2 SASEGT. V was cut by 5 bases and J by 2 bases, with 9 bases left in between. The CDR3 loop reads CASSSQSNYGYTF. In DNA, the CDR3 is TGTGCCAGCAGTTCCCAATCGAACTATGGCTACACCTTC.

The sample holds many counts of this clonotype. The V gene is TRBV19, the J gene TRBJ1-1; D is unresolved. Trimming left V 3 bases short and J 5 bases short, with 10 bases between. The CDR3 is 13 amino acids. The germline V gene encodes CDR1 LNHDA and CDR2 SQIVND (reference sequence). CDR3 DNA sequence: TGTGCCAGTAGTATTTCAGCGGAGACTGAAGCTTTCTTT. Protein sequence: CASSISAETEAFF.

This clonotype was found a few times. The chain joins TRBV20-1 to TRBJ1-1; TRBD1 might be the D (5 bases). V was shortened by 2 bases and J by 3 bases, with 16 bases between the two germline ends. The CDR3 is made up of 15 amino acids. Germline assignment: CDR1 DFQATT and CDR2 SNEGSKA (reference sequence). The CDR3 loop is CSARPPGLGYTEAFF. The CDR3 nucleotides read TGCAGTGCTAGACCCCCGGGACTGGGATACACTGAAGCTTTCTTT.

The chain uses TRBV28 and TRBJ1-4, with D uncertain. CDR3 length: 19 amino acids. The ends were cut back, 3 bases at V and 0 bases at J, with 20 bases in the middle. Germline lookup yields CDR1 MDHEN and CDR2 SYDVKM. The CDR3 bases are TGTGCCAGCAGTTTGGGGAGTGTCGCCATCGCTGCAACTAATGAAAAACTGTTTTTT. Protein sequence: CASSLGSVAIAATNEKLFF.

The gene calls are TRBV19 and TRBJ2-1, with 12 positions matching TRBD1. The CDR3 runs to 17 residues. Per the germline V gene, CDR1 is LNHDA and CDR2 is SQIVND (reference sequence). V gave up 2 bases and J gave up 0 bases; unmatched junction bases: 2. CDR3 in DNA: TGTGCCAGTAGTATAATGGGACAGGGGGCCTCCTACAATGAGCAGTTCTTC. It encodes CASSIMGQGASYNEQFF.

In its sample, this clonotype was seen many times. The chain's CDR3 is CASSIGFSADTQYF. CDR3 nucleotide sequence: TGTGCCAGTAGTATAGGGTTTAGCGCAGATACGCAGTATTTT. The genes are TRBV19 and TRBJ2-3; a weak D match, TRBD2 (5 bases). V dropped 1 base and J dropped 4 bases, with 9 bases sitting between them. There are 14 residues in the CDR3. The germline V gene has CDR1 LNHDA and CDR2 SQIVND (reference sequence).

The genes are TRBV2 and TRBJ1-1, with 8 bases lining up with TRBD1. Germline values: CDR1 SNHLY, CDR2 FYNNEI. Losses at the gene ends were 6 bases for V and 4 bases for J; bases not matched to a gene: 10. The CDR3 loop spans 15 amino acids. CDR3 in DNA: TGTGCCAGCAGCAGGAGCAGGGGGCCAGGCACTGAAGCTTTCTTT. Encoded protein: CASSRSRGPGTEAFF.

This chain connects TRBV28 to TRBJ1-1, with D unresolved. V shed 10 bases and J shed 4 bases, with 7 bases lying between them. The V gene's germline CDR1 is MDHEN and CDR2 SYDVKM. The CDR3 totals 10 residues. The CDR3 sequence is CATEGTEAFF. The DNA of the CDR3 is TGTGCCACCGAGGGCACTGAAGCTTTCTTT.

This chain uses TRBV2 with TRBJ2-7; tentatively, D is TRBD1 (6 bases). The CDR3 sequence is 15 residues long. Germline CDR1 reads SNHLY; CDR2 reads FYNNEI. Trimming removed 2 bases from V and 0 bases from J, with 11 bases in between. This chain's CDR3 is CASSEWSGVSYEQYF. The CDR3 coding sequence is TGTGCCAGCAGTGAATGGTCAGGGGTCTCCTACGAGCAGTACTTC.

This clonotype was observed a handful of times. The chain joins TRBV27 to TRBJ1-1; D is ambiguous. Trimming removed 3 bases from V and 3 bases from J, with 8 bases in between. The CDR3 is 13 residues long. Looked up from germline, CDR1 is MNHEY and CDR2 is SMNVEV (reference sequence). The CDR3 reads CASSFARYTEAFF. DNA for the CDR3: TGTGCCAGCAGTTTTGCGAGGTACACTGAAGCTTTCTTT.

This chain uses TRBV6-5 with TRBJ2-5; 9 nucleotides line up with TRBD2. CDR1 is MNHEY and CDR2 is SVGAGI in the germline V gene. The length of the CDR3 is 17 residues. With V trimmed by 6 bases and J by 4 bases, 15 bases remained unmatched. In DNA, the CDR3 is TGTGCCAGCAGCACCTCGGAGCGGGGGGCCAGAGGAGAGACCCAGTACTTC. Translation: CASSTSERGARGETQYF.

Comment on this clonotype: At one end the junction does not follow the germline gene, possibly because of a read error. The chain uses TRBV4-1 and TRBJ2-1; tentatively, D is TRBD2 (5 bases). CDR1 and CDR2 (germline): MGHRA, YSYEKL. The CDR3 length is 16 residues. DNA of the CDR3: TGCACCAGCAGCCAAGATTGGCGGGTCTCTTACAATGAGCAGTTCTTC. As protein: CTSSQDWRVSYNEQFF.

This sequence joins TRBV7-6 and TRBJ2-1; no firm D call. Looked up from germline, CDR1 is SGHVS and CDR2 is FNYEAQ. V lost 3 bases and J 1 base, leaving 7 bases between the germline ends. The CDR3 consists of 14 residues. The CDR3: CASSFVDSYNEQFF. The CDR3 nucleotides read TGTGCCAGCAGCTTTGTAGATTCCTACAATGAGCAGTTCTTC.

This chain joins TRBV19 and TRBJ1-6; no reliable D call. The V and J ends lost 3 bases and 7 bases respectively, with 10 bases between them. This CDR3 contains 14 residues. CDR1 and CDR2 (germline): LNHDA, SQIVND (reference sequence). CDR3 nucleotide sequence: TGTGCCAGTAGTATGGGAGATCTAAATTCACCCCTCCACTTT. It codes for CASSMGDLNSPLHF. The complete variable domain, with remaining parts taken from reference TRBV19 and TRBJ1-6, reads DGGITQSPKYLFRKEGQNVTLSCEQNLNHDAMYWYRQDPGQGLRLIYYSQIVNDFQKGDIAEGYSVSREKKESFPLTVTSAQKNPTAFYLCASSMGDLNSPLHFGNGTRLTVT.

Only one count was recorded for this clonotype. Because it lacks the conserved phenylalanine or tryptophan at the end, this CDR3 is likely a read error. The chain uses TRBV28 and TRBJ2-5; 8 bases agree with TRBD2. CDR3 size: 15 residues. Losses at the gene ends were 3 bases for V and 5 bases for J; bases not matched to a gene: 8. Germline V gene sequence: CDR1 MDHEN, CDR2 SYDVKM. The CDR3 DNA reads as TGTGCCAGCAGTTTGTACGGGGGGGGTCGGGAGACCCAGTACTAC. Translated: CASSLYGGGRETQYY.

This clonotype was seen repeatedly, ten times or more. The CDR3 here is CASSPRDKSYEQYF. The CDR3 DNA follows: TGTGCCAGCAGCCCCAGGGACAAGTCCTACGAGCAGTACTTC. V and J are TRBV7-9 and TRBJ2-7; D perhaps matches TRBD1 (6 bases). V lost 5 bases and J 1 base, leaving 12 bases between the germline ends. The CDR3 runs to 14 residues. In germline, CDR1 is SEHNR, CDR2 FQNEAQ (reference sequence). Together with reference TRBV7-9 and TRBJ2-7, the CDR3 gives the full variable domain: DTGVSQNPRHKITKRGQNVTFRCDPISEHNRLYWYRQTLGQGPEFLTYFQNEAQLEKSRLLSDRFSAERPKGSFSTLEIQRTEQGDSAMYLCASSPRDKSYEQYFGPGTRLTVT.

CDR3 region: CASSPEGIGNQPQHF. The CDR3 DNA sequence: TGTGCCAGCTCACCGGAAGGGATCGGCAATCAGCCCCAGCATTTT. The chain couples TRBV18 to TRBJ1-5; D gene ambiguous. Germline V CDR1 and CDR2: KGHSH, LQKENI. The V end lost 3 bases, the J end lost 2 bases, and 11 bases lay between the germline ends. There are 15 residues in the CDR3.

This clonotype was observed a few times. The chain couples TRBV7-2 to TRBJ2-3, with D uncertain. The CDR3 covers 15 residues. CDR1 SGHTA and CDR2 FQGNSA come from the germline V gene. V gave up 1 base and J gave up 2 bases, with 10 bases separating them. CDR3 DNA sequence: TGTGCCAGCAGCTTAGTTCTAACTGTCACAGATACGCAGTATTTT. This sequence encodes CASSLVLTVTDTQYF.

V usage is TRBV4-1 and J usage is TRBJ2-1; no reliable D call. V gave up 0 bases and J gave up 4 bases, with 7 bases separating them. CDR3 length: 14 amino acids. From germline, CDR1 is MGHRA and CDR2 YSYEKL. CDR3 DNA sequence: TGCGCCAGCAGCCAAGAGACGGTGTACAATGAGCAGTTCTTC. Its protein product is CASSQETVYNEQFF.

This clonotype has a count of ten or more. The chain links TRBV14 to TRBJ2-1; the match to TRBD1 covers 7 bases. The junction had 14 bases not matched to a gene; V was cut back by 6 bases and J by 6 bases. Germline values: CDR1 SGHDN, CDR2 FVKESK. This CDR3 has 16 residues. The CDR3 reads CASSLVDRAVGNEQFF. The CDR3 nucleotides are TGTGCCAGCAGTCTGGTAGACAGGGCGGTGGGCAATGAGCAGTTCTTC.